This T cell receptor beta chain was captured in a study of cytomegalovirus exposure and HLA in healthy donors. Only in-frame clones appear in the TCRdb table, and some are missing; sequencing was by immunoSEQ multiplex PCR. The sample contains about 240,000 clones, around 86% of which appear only once. Concerning this clone: The antigen remains undetermined.

Points from the study as a whole: Rare TCR sequences predominated, though certain public TCRs were found in many donors. Some TCR beta chains (more than 150 of them) were listed as cytomegalovirus-associated. Reports credit the classifier with highly specific, highly sensitive diagnosis of cytomegalovirus status. According to a subsequent analysis, TCR clusters identified in the first cohort showed a tendency to co-occur across the roughly 110 validation repertoires.

V lost 5 bases to trimming and J lost 4 bases; unmatched junction nucleotides: 7. Per germline, CDR1 MDHEN and CDR2 SYDVKM. The CDR3 has 15 amino acids. V gene TRBV28 combines with J gene TRBJ2-2; TRBD1 aligns across 7 bases. Input material: PBMCs. The origin of this receptor is a woman aged 25 to 39 in good health and CMV-seropositive. As DNA, the CDR3 is TGTGCCAGCAGTCCTACGACAGGGACCACCGGGGAGCTGTTTTTT. This encodes CASSPTTGTTGELFF.